Reported below is one T cell receptor beta chain. Because the CDR3's place on the DNA is in doubt, the DNA is left out and the CDR3 is given as listed by TCRdb. A total of 13 residues make up the CDR3, ends included. CDR1 and CDR2 from the germline V gene are SGDLS and YYNGEE. This entry belongs to a study of blood T cell repertoires in COVID-19. Study-level background: T cells, B-cell-depleted T cells, or PBMCs supplied cDNA or gDNA.

Libraries were prepared by immunoSEQ multiplex PCR; TCRdb keeps only in-frame clonotypes and omits some of them. Of roughly 72,000 clones in the sample, roughly nine tenths were seen once. The source of this sequence is a human donor in a cohort sampled during active COVID-19. This chain joins TRBV9 and TRBJ2-7; the DNA was not used to check the table's D call, TRBD2. Sequencing was performed on peripheral blood. Here the CDR3 reads CASSVGGGTAPNF.